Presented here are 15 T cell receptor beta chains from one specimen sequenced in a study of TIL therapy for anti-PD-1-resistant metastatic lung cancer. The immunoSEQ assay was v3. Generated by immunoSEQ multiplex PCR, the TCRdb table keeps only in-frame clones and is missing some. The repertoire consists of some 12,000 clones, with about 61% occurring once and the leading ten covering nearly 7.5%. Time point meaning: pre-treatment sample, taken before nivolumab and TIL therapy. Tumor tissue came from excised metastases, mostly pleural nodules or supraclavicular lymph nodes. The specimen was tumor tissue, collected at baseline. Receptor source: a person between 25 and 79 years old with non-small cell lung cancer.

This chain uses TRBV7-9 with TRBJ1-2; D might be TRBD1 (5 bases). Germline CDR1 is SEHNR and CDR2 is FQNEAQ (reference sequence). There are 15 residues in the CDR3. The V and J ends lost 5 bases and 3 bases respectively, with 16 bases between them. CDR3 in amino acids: CASSPGRVFYYGYTF. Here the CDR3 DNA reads TGTGCCAGCAGCCCCGGCAGGGTATTTTACTATGGCTACACCTTC.

CDR3 residues: CASSVAAVSYEQYF. The CDR3 coding sequence is TGTGCCAGCAGCGTGGCTGCGGTAAGCTACGAGCAGTACTTC. The genes are TRBV5-6 and TRBJ2-7; D remains ambiguous. This CDR3 comprises 14 residues. The germline gives CDR1 SGHDT, CDR2 YYEEEE. With 4 bases removed from V and 3 bases from J, the gap between germline ends came to 14 bases. Full variable domain (outside the CDR3, taken from reference TRBV5-6 and TRBJ2-7): DAGVTQSPTHLIKTRGQQVTLRCSPKSGHDTVSWYQQALGQGPQFIFQYYEEEERQRGNFPDRFSGHQFPNYSSELNVNALLLGDSALYLCASSVAAVSYEQYFGPGTRLTVT.

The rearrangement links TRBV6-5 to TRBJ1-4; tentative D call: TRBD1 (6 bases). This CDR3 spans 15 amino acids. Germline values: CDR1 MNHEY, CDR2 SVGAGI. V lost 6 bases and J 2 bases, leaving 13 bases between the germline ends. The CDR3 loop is CASSSLRGTNEKLFF. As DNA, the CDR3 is TGTGCCAGCAGCTCTCTCAGGGGCACTAATGAAAAACTGTTTTTT.

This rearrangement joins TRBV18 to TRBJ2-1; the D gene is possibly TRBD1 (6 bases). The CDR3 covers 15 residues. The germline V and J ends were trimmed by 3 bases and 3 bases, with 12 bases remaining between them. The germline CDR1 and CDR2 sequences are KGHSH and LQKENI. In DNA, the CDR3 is TGTGCCAGCTCACCCGTCCAGGGGAACTACAATGAGCAGTTCTTC. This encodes CASSPVQGNYNEQFF. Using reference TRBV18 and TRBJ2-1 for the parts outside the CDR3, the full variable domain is NAGVMQNPRHLVRRRGQEARLRCSPMKGHSHVYWYRQLPEEGLKFMVYLQKENIIDESGMPKERFSAEFPKEGPSILRIQQVVRGDSAAYFCASSPVQGNYNEQFFGPGTRLTVL.

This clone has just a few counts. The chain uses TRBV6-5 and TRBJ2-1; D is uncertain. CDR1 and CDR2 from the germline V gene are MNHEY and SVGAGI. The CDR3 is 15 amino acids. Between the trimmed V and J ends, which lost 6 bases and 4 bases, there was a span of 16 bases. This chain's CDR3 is CASRADDGVYNEQFF. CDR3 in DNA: TGTGCCAGCAGGGCAGACGATGGGGTGTACAATGAGCAGTTCTTC.

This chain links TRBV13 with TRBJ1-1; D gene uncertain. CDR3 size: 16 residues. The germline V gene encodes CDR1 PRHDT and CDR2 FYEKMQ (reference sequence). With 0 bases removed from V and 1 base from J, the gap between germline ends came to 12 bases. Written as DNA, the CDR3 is TGTGCCAGCAGCTTAGGCGAGGGCGGGAGGAACACTGAAGCTTTCTTT. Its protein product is CASSLGEGGRNTEAFF. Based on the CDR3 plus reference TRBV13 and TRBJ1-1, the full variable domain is AAGVIQSPRHLIKEKRETATLKCYPIPRHDTVYWYQQGPGQDPQFLISFYEKMQSDKGSIPDRFSAQQFSDYHSELNMSSLELGDSALYFCASSLGEGGRNTEAFFGQGTRLTVV.

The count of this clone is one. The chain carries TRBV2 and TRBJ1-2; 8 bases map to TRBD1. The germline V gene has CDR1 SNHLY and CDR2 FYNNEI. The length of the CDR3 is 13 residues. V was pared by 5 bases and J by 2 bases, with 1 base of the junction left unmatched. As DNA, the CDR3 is TGTGCCAGCAGTCGGACAGGGAACTATGGCTACACCTTC. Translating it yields CASSRTGNYGYTF.

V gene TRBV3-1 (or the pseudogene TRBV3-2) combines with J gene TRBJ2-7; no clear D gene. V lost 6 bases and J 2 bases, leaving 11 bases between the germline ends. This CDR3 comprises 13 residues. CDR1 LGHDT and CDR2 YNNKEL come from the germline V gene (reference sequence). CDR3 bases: TGTGCCAGCAGTACTCGGTCAGCCTACGAGCAGTACTTC. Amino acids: CASSTRSAYEQYF.

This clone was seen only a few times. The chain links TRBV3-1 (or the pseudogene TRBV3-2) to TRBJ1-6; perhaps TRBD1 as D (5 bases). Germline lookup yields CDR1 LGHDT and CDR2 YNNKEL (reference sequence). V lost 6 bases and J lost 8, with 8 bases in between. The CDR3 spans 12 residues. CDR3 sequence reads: CASRRDHSPLHF. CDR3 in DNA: TGTGCCAGCAGAAGGGACCATTCACCCCTCCACTTT.

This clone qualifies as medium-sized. The CDR3 nucleotides read TGTGCCAGCAGTTTAGGGACAGGGGCAAACATTCAGTACTTC. Translating it yields CASSLGTGANIQYF. V is TRBV6-2 or TRBV6-3 and J is TRBJ2-4, with TRBD1 matching over 10 bases. The V and J ends lost 4 bases and 6 bases, in that order; junction bases with no gene match: 3. Germline V gene lookup returns CDR1 MNHEY and CDR2 SVGEGT. There are 14 residues in the CDR3.

CDR3 DNA sequence: TGTGCCAGCAGTATAACGGGGCTCTCTGGAAACACCATATATTTT. Amino acid sequence: CASSITGLSGNTIYF. The V and J genes are TRBV6-5 and TRBJ1-3; tentative D call: TRBD1 (5 bases). CDR3 length: 15 amino acids. Looked up from germline, CDR1 is MNHEY and CDR2 is SVGAGI. V lost 5 bases to trimming and J lost 0 bases, with 11 bases between them.

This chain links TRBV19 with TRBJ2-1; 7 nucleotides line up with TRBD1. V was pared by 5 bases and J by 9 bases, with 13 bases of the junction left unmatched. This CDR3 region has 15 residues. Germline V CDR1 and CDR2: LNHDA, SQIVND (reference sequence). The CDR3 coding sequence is TGTGCCAGTAGTGGACAATTAAAGGGGGCCGGTGAGCAGTTCTTC. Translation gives CASSGQLKGAGEQFF. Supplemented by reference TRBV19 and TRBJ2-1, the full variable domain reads DGGITQSPKYLFRKEGQNVTLSCEQNLNHDAMYWYRQDPGQGLRLIYYSQIVNDFQKGDIAEGYSVSREKKESFPLTVTSAQKNPTAFYLCASSGQLKGAGEQFFGPGTRLTVL.

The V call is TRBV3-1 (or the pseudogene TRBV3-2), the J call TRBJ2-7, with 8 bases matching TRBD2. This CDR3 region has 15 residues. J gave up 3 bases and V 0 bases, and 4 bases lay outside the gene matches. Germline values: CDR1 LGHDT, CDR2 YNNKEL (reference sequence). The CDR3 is CASSQEPSGRYEQYF. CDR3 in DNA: TGTGCCAGCAGCCAAGAGCCTAGCGGGCGCTACGAGCAGTACTTC.

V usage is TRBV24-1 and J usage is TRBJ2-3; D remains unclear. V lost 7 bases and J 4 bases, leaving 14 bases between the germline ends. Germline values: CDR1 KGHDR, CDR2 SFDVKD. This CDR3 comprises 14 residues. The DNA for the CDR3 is TGTGCCACCAGCCTCGGCGGACCTTCAGATACGCAGTATTTT. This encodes CATSLGGPSDTQYF.

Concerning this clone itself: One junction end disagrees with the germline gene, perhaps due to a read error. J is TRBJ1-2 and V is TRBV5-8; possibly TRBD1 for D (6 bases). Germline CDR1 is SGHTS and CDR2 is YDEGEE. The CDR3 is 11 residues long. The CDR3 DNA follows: TGTGCCAGCAGTCGGACACGACAGGTCCTCTTC. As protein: CASSRTRQVLF. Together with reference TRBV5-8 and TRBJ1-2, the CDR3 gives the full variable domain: EAGVTQSPTHLIKTRGQQATLRCSPISGHTSVYWYQQALGLGLQFLLWYDEGEERNRGNFPPRFSGRQFPNYSSELNVNALELEDSALYLCASSRTRQVLFGSGTRLTVV.